This is a list of T cell receptor beta chains from one sample in a study of read filtering for tumor transcriptome and immune sequencing. MiXCR was run by TCRdb on the reads, yielding one entry per CDR3 protein. The data hold 90,000 to 95,000 distinct CDR3 sequences, with around a fifth observed a single time. Material: a population of CD138-negative cells sorted from bone marrow. The receptors were gathered from a donor at least 40 years old with multiple myeloma. Both conserved end residues are part of each CDR3. A D gene is named only where the DNA matches it firmly. Not all rows give a size; the values are once, few, many and, for expanded clones, a class.

clone size: many
D gene: .
J gene: TRBJ2-5
V gene: TRBV28
CDR3 DNA: TGTGCCAGCATATCAGAGCTTAGTGAGACCCAGTACTTC
CDR3 protein: CASISELSETQYF

clone size: many
D gene: TRBD2
J gene: TRBJ2-7
V gene: TRBV5-4
CDR3 DNA: TGTGCCAGCAGCACCACTAGCGGGGGCTCCTACGAGCAGTACTTC
CDR3 protein: CASSTTSGGSYEQYF

clone size: many
D gene: .
J gene: TRBJ1-1
V gene: TRBV12-3/TRBV12-4
CDR3 DNA: TGTGCCAGCGGGGTGAACACTGAAGCTTTCTTT
CDR3 protein: CASGVNTEAFF

clone size: many
D gene: TRBD2
J gene: TRBJ2-3
V gene: TRBV28
CDR3 DNA: TGTGCCAGCACCGTGGGGCGTAGCGGGGGGATAGATACGCAGTATTTT
CDR3 protein: CASTVGRSGGIDTQYF

clone size: many
D gene: TRBD1
J gene: TRBJ1-1
V gene: TRBV18
CDR3 DNA: TGTGCCAGCTCGCTGAGGGACAGGGAGGGGGAAGCTTTCTTT
CDR3 protein: CASSLRDREGEAFF

clone size: .
D gene: .
J gene: TRBJ1-5
V gene: TRBV20-1
CDR3 DNA: TGCAGTGCCCCCCTTGGCAGGGTAAATCAGCCCCAGCATTTT
CDR3 protein: CSAPLGRVNQPQHF

clone size: many
D gene: .
J gene: TRBJ2-1
V gene: TRBV7-9
CDR3 DNA: TGTGCCAGCAGCTCGCGACAGCGCCGCTCCTACAATGAGCAGTTCTTC
CDR3 protein: CASSSRQRRSYNEQFF

clone size: many
D gene: .
J gene: TRBJ2-7
V gene: TRBV6-5
CDR3 DNA: TGTGCCAGCAGAACTACCGACAGTTTAGGCTACGAGCAGTACTTC
CDR3 protein: CASRTTDSLGYEQYF

clone size: many
D gene: .
J gene: TRBJ1-5
V gene: TRBV6-6
CDR3 DNA: TGTGCCAGCAGTTACCTCCGCTCGGGTGCGGATCAGCCCCAGCATTTT
CDR3 protein: CASSYLRSGADQPQHF

clone size: .
D gene: .
J gene: TRBJ2-7
V gene: TRBV5-5
CDR3 DNA: TGTGCCAACAGCAAGGAGGTCCTGACCCCCTACGAGCAGTACTTC
CDR3 protein: CANSKEVLTPYEQYF

clone size: many
D gene: .
J gene: TRBJ1-1
V gene: TRBV7-9
CDR3 DNA: TGTGCCAGCAGCTTATCGGGGACGACAACCGAAGCTTTCTTT
CDR3 protein: CASSLSGTTTEAFF

clone size: many
D gene: TRBD1
J gene: TRBJ2-5
V gene: TRBV7-9
CDR3 DNA: TGTGCCAGCAGCCAACGGGACAGGGGGCGAGAGACCCAGTACTTC
CDR3 protein: CASSQRDRGRETQYF

clone size: many
D gene: .
J gene: TRBJ1-2
V gene: TRBV2
CDR3 DNA: TGTGCCAGCAGCCCCAGCCTGGGCTATGGCTACACCTTC
CDR3 protein: CASSPSLGYGYTF

clone size: many
D gene: .
J gene: TRBJ1-5
V gene: TRBV6-6
CDR3 DNA: TGTGCCAGCAGTTACCCACGGTCCTCGCAGCACAGCAATCAGCCCCAGCATTTT
CDR3 protein: CASSYPRSSQHSNQPQHF

clone size: many
D gene: .
J gene: TRBJ1-1
V gene: TRBV20-1
CDR3 DNA: TGCAGTGTCACTGGACCTCTAGGGAACACTGAAGCTTTCTTT
CDR3 protein: CSVTGPLGNTEAFF

clone size: many
D gene: .
J gene: TRBJ1-1
V gene: TRBV28
CDR3 DNA: TGTGCCAGCAGCTTAGGGGGAAAGAACACTGAAGCTTTCTTT
CDR3 protein: CASSLGGKNTEAFF

clone size: many
D gene: .
J gene: TRBJ2-2
V gene: TRBV3-1
CDR3 DNA: TGTGCCAGCAGCCATGGGACCGGGGAGCTGTTTTTT
CDR3 protein: CASSHGTGELFF

clone size: .
D gene: .
J gene: TRBJ2-3
V gene: TRBV2
CDR3 DNA: TGTGCCAGCAGCGCCCGGGGAGCAGATACGCAGTATTTT
CDR3 protein: CASSARGADTQYF

clone size: .
D gene: TRBD1
J gene: TRBJ2-5
V gene: TRBV3-1
CDR3 DNA: TGTGCCAGCAGCCACACGGGACAGGGTGGGACACAGTACTTC
CDR3 protein: CASSHTGQGGTQYF

clone size: many
D gene: TRBD1
J gene: TRBJ2-1
V gene: TRBV12-3/TRBV12-4
CDR3 DNA: TGTGCCAGCAGTCCCCGGACAGGGAATTCTAATGAGCAGTTCTTC
CDR3 protein: CASSPRTGNSNEQFF

clone size: many
D gene: .
J gene: TRBJ2-1
V gene: TRBV5-1
CDR3 DNA: TGCGCCAGCAGCTTGGGATTCGAGCAGTTCTTC
CDR3 protein: CASSLGFEQFF

clone size: many
D gene: TRBD1
J gene: TRBJ1-4
V gene: TRBV19
CDR3 DNA: TGTGCCAGCTCTACCGGGACAGTGGGTGAAGAACTGTTTTTT
CDR3 protein: CASSTGTVGEELFF

clone size: .
D gene: .
J gene: TRBJ1-4
V gene: TRBV30
CDR3 DNA: TGTGCCTGGAGTGTGGGGGGCGGTGAAAAACTGTTTTTT
CDR3 protein: CAWSVGGGEKLFF

clone size: .
D gene: .
J gene: TRBJ2-2
V gene: TRBV7-2
CDR3 DNA: TGTGCCAGCAGCGGAGGAGTACCCGGGGAGCTGTTTTTT
CDR3 protein: CASSGGVPGELFF

clone size: many
D gene: .
J gene: TRBJ1-1
V gene: TRBV14
CDR3 DNA: TGTGCCAGCAGCACAACGGGGGACTGGACTGAAGCTTTCTTT
CDR3 protein: CASSTTGDWTEAFF

clone size: .
D gene: .
J gene: TRBJ2-2
V gene: TRBV7-3
CDR3 DNA: TGTGCCAGCAGCTTATTCGCGGGAAGAGGGGAGCTGTTTTTT
CDR3 protein: CASSLFAGRGELFF

clone size: many
D gene: TRBD1
J gene: TRBJ2-5
V gene: TRBV4-1
CDR3 DNA: TGCGCCAGCAGCCCTACGGGACAGGACCAAGAGACCCAGTACTTC
CDR3 protein: CASSPTGQDQETQYF

clone size: few
D gene: .
J gene: TRBJ1-3
V gene: TRBV12-3/TRBV12-4
CDR3 DNA: TGTGCCAGCACCCCAGGACCTGGAAACACCATATATTTT
CDR3 protein: CASTPGPGNTIYF

clone size: many
D gene: .
J gene: TRBJ1-1
V gene: TRBV24-1
CDR3 DNA: TGTGCCACCAGTGCCCACAGGGACACTGAAGCTTTCTTT
CDR3 protein: CATSAHRDTEAFF

clone size: .
D gene: TRBD1
J gene: TRBJ2-5
V gene: TRBV5-1
CDR3 DNA: TGCGCCAGCAGCAGGGGACAGGGGGAAAAAGAGACCCAGTACTTC
CDR3 protein: CASSRGQGEKETQYF

clone size: few
D gene: .
J gene: TRBJ2-5
V gene: TRBV6-6
CDR3 DNA: TGTGCCAGCAGTTACTCAATGGGCTCCCAGTACTTC
CDR3 protein: CASSYSMGSQYF

clone size: many
D gene: .
J gene: TRBJ2-6
V gene: TRBV13
CDR3 DNA: TGTGCCAGCAGTCCTCCAGGGACTGGGGCCAACGTCCTGACTTTC
CDR3 protein: CASSPPGTGANVLTF

clone size: .
D gene: TRBD2
J gene: TRBJ2-1
V gene: TRBV9
CDR3 DNA: TGTGCCAGCAGCCCCATCGGACTAGCGGGGACCAATGAGCAGTTCTTC
CDR3 protein: CASSPIGLAGTNEQFF

clone size: few
D gene: .
J gene: TRBJ1-4
V gene: TRBV5-1
CDR3 DNA: TGCGCCAGCAGACGGGAACACGAAAAACTGTTTTTT
CDR3 protein: CASRREHEKLFF

clone size: few
D gene: TRBD1
J gene: TRBJ2-7
V gene: TRBV19
CDR3 DNA: TGTGCCAAGCCCCGGACAGGGCGAGCCTACGAGCAGTACTTC
CDR3 protein: CAKPRTGRAYEQYF

clone size: many
D gene: .
J gene: TRBJ1-5
V gene: TRBV7-8
CDR3 DNA: TGTGCCAGCAGCTTATGGGCTCGACAAAGCAATCAGCCCCAGCATTTT
CDR3 protein: CASSLWARQSNQPQHF

clone size: many
D gene: .
J gene: TRBJ2-7
V gene: TRBV7-6
CDR3 DNA: TGTGCCAGCAGCAGTGGAAGGGGACATCAATACGAGCAGTACTTC
CDR3 protein: CASSSGRGHQYEQYF

clone size: .
D gene: .
J gene: TRBJ1-1
V gene: TRBV6-1
CDR3 DNA: TGTGCCAGCAACTACGGGGAAGCTTTCTTT
CDR3 protein: CASNYGEAFF

clone size: many
D gene: .
J gene: TRBJ2-3
V gene: TRBV29-1
CDR3 DNA: TGCAGCGCAGGCGGGGCGATCACAGATACGCAGTATTTT
CDR3 protein: CSAGGAITDTQYF

clone size: .
D gene: .
J gene: TRBJ1-5
V gene: TRBV28
CDR3 DNA: TGTGCCAGCATAGGGGCAGGAGGAGATCAGCCCCAGCATTTT
CDR3 protein: CASIGAGGDQPQHF

clone size: many
D gene: TRBD1
J gene: TRBJ2-5
V gene: TRBV27
CDR3 DNA: TGTGCCAGCAGGGGACAGGAGGAGACCCAGTACTTC
CDR3 protein: CASRGQEETQYF

clone size: few
D gene: .
J gene: TRBJ2-5
V gene: TRBV7-9
CDR3 DNA: TGTGCCAGCAGCTTATCGGAAACCCAAGAGACCCAGTACTTC
CDR3 protein: CASSLSETQETQYF

clone size: few
D gene: .
J gene: TRBJ1-1
V gene: TRBV5-1
CDR3 DNA: TGCGCCAGCAGCTTGGCCTCGCATTCTATGAACAATGAAGCTTTCTTT
CDR3 protein: CASSLASHSMNNEAFF

clone size: many
D gene: .
J gene: TRBJ1-1
V gene: TRBV15
CDR3 DNA: TGTGCCACCAGCAGACAGGGTCTGCACACTGAAGCTTTCTTT
CDR3 protein: CATSRQGLHTEAFF

clone size: many
D gene: .
J gene: TRBJ1-1
V gene: TRBV10-3
CDR3 DNA: TGTGCCATCAGTGAGTCCGAGGCAGGGACAAGCACTGAAGCTTTCTTT
CDR3 protein: CAISESEAGTSTEAFF

clone size: .
D gene: .
J gene: TRBJ2-5
V gene: TRBV5-1
CDR3 DNA: TGCGCCAGCAGCTTGTTCCTAGGCCAAGAGACCCAGTACTTC
CDR3 protein: CASSLFLGQETQYF

clone size: many
D gene: TRBD1
J gene: TRBJ2-2
V gene: TRBV29-1
CDR3 DNA: TGCAGCGTGGACAGGGGTAACACCGGGGAGCTGTTTTTT
CDR3 protein: CSVDRGNTGELFF

clone size: many
D gene: .
J gene: TRBJ1-1
V gene: TRBV6-1
CDR3 DNA: TGTGCCAGCAGTTACCAGGGTAGAACTGAAGCTTTCTTT
CDR3 protein: CASSYQGRTEAFF

clone size: .
D gene: .
J gene: TRBJ1-5
V gene: TRBV30
CDR3 DNA: TGTGCCTGGAGTGCAGGAGACAATCAGCCCCAGCATTTT
CDR3 protein: CAWSAGDNQPQHF

clone size: many
D gene: .
J gene: TRBJ2-5
V gene: TRBV11-2
CDR3 DNA: TGTGCCAGCAGCCCCTCCAGTGCATTTGGAGAGACCCAGTACTTC
CDR3 protein: CASSPSSAFGETQYF

clone size: few
D gene: .
J gene: TRBJ1-5
V gene: TRBV7-9
CDR3 DNA: TGTGCCAGCAGCTTACAACAGGACAATCAGCCCCAGCATTTT
CDR3 protein: CASSLQQDNQPQHF

clone size: .
D gene: TRBD1
J gene: TRBJ2-5
V gene: TRBV3-1
CDR3 DNA: TGTGCCAGCAGTGGAAACAGGGGCAAAGGGACCCAGTACTTC
CDR3 protein: CASSGNRGKGTQYF

clone size: few
D gene: .
J gene: TRBJ2-3
V gene: TRBV14
CDR3 DNA: TGTGCCAGCAGCAGACCATATGCAGATACGCAGTATTTT
CDR3 protein: CASSRPYADTQYF

clone size: .
D gene: .
J gene: TRBJ2-3
V gene: TRBV7-2
CDR3 DNA: TGTGCCAGCAGCTTAGTACGTTGGGGTTCTCCCCGGTATTTT
CDR3 protein: CASSLVRWGSPRYF

clone size: few
D gene: .
J gene: TRBJ2-7
V gene: TRBV4-1
CDR3 DNA: TGCGCCAGCAGCCTTATCCCACAGGATTCCTACGAGCAGTACTTC
CDR3 protein: CASSLIPQDSYEQYF

clone size: medium-sized
D gene: .
J gene: TRBJ2-1
V gene: TRBV7-2
CDR3 DNA: TGTGCCAGCAGCATTCTAGCTAATGAGCAGTTCTTC
CDR3 protein: CASSILANEQFF

clone size: .
D gene: .
J gene: TRBJ1-1
V gene: TRBV7-9
CDR3 DNA: TGTGCCAGCAGCCTACAGGCGTATAACACTGAAGCTTTCTTT
CDR3 protein: CASSLQAYNTEAFF

clone size: many
D gene: TRBD1
J gene: TRBJ2-7
V gene: TRBV5-5
CDR3 DNA: TGTGCCAGCAGCTTGGAGGGCAGGGGGAAATACGAGCAGTACTTC
CDR3 protein: CASSLEGRGKYEQYF